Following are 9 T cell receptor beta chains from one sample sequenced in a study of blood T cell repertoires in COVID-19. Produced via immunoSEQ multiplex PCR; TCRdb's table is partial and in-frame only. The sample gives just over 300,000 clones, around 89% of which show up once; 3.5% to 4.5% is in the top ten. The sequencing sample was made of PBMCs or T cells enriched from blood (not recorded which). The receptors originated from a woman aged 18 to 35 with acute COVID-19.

In DNA form, the CDR3 reads TGTGCCAGCAGCCTCCACGCTCCGGGACAGTCCTACGAGCAGTACTTC. It specifies CASSLHAPGQSYEQYF. J is TRBJ2-7 and V is TRBV27; 7 bases are a match to TRBD1. The CDR3 runs to 16 residues. V lost 6 bases, J lost 1 base, and 12 bases stayed unmatched. Germline V gene sequence: CDR1 MNHEY, CDR2 SMNVEV (reference sequence).

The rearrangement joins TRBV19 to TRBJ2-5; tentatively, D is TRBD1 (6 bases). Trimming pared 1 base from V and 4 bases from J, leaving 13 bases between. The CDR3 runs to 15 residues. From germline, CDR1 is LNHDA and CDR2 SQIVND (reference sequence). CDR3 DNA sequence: TGTGCCAGTAGTATAGGACAGGTTGCTCCAGAGACCCAGTACTTC. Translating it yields CASSIGQVAPETQYF.

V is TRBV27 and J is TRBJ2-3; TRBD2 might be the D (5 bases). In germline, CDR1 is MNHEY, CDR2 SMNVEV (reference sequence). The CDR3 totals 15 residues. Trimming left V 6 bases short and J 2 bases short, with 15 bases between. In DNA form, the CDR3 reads TGTGCCAGCAGACCCATACAAGCGGCCACAGATACGCAGTATTTT. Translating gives CASRPIQAATDTQYF.

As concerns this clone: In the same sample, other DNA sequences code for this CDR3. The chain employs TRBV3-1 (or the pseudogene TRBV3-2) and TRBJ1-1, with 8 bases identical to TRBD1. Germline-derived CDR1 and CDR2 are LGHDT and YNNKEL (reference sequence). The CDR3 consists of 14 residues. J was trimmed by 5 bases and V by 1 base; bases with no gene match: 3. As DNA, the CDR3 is TGTGCCAGCAGCCAAGGGACAGGGAGGACTGAAGCTTTCTTT. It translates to CASSQGTGRTEAFF.

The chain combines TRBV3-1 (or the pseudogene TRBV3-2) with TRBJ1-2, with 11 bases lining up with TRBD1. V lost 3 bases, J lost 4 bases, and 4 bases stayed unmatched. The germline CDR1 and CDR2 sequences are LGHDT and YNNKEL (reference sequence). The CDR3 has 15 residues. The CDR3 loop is CASSHWGTGGYGYTF. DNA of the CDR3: TGTGCCAGCAGCCATTGGGGGACAGGGGGCTATGGCTACACCTTC.

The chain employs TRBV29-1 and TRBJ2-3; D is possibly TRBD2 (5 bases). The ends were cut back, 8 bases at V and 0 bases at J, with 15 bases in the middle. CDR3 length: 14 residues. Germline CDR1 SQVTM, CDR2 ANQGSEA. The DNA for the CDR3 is TGCAGCATCCGAGAAGGGAGCAGCACAGATACGCAGTATTTT. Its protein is CSIREGSSTDTQYF.

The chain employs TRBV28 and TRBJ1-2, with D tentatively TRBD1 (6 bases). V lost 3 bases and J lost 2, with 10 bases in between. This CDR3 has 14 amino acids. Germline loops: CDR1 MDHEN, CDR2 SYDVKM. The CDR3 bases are TGTGCCAGCAGTTTGGGGGGGGCGAACTATGGCTACACCTTC. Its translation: CASSLGGANYGYTF.

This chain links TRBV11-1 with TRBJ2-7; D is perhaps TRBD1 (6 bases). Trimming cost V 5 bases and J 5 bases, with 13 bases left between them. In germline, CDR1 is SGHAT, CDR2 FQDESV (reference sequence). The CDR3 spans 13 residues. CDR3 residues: CASSPTGPHEQYF. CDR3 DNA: TGTGCCAGCAGCCCTACAGGGCCCCACGAGCAGTACTTC. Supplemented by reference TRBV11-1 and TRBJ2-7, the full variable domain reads EAEVAQSPRYKITEKSQAVAFWCDPISGHATLYWYRQILGQGPELLVQFQDESVVDDSQLPKDRFSAERLKGVDSTLKIQPAELGDSAMYLCASSPTGPHEQYFGPGTRLTVT.

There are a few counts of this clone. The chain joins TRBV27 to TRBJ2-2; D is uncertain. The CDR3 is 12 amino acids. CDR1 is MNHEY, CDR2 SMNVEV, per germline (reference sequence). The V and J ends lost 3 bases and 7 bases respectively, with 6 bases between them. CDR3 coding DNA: TGTGCCAGCAGTTTTTATGTCGGGGAGCTGTTTTTT. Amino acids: CASSFYVGELFF.